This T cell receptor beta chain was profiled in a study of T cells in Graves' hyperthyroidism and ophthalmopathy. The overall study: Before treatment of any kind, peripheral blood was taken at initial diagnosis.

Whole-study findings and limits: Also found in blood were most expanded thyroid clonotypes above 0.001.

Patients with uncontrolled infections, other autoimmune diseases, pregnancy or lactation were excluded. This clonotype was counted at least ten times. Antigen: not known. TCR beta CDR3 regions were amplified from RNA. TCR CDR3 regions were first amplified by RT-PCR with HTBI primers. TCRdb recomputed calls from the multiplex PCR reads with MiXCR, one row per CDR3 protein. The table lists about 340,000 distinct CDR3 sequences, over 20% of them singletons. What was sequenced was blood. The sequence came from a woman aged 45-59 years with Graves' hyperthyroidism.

CDR3 in DNA: TGCAGTGCTAGAATTCGTTCAGGGTCTTCTGGAAACACCATATATTTT. Protein product: CSARIRSGSSGNTIYF. The V and J genes are TRBV20-1 and TRBJ1-3, with a weak D call TRBD1 (5 bases). The CDR3 spans 16 residues. CDR1 is DFQATT and CDR2 is SNEGSKA in the germline V gene (reference sequence). V was cut by 2 bases and J by 1 base, with 15 bases left in between.